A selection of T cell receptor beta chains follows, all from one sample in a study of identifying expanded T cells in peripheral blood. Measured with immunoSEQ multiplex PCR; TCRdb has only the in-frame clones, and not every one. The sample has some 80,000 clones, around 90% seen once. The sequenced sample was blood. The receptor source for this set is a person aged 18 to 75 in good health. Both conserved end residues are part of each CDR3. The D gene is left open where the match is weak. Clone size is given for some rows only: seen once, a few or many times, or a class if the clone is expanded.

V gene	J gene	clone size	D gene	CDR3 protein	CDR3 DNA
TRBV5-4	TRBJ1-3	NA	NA	CASSLGARAESQF	TGTGCCAGCAGCTTGGGGGCGAGGGCTGAGTCACAATTT
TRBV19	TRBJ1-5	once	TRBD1	CASSEDRGNQPQHF	TGTGCCAGTAGTGAGGACAGGGGAAATCAGCCCCAGCATTTT
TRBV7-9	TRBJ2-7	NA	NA	CASSPRDGSISYEQYF	TGTGCCAGCAGCCCTCGGGACGGATCGATCTCCTACGAGCAGTACTTC
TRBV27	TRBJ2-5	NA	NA	CASSWAYQETQYF	TGTGCCAGCAGTTGGGCGTACCAAGAGACCCAGTACTTC
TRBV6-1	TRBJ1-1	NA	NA	CASSEVFRNTEAFF	TGTGCCAGCAGTGAAGTTTTCCGTAACACTGAAGCTTTCTTT
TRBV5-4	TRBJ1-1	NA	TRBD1	CASSMTQGANTEAFF	TGTGCCAGCAGCATGACCCAGGGGGCGAACACTGAAGCTTTCTTT
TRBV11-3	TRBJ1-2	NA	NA	CASSLMSEANYGYTF	TGTGCCAGCAGCTTAATGTCAGAAGCTAACTATGGCTACACCTTC
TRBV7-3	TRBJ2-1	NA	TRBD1	CASSSGTGGYNEQFF	TGTGCCAGCAGTTCCGGGACAGGGGGCTACAATGAGCAGTTCTTC
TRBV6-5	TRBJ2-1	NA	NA	CASSYSRGDVGFF	TGTGCCAGCAGTTACTCGAGAGGGGATGTGGGGTTCTTC
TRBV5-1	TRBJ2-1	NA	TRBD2	CASSPGTSGGNEQFF	TGCGCCAGCAGCCCCGGGACTAGCGGGGGCAATGAGCAGTTCTTC
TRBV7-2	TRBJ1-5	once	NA	CASSLDWGQPQHF	TGTGCCAGCAGCTTAGATTGGGGTCAGCCCCAGCATTTT
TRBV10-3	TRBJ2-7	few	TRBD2	CAISVGLAGAYEQYF	TGTGCCATCAGTGTTGGCCTAGCGGGGGCCTACGAGCAGTACTTC
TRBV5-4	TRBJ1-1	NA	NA	CASSLDPILNTEAFF	TGTGCCAGCAGCTTGGACCCTATATTGAACACTGAAGCTTTCTTT
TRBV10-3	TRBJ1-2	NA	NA	CAISELGSYTF	TGTGCCATCAGTGAGTTGGGGAGCTACACCTTC
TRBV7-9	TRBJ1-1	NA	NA	CASSLGQGNTEAFF	TGTGCCAGCAGCTTAGGGCAGGGAAACACTGAAGCTTTCTTT
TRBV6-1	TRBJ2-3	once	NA	CASRAGWGYTQYF	TGTGCCAGCAGGGCAGGGTGGGGCTATACGCAGTATTTT
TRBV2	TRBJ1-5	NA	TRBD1	CASSLEGGPLNNQPQHF	TGTGCCAGCAGCTTAGAAGGGGGCCCGCTAAACAATCAGCCCCAGCATTTT
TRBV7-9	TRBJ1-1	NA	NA	CASSLARTRNTEAFF	TGTGCCAGCAGCTTAGCGAGAACGAGGAACACTGAAGCTTTCTTT
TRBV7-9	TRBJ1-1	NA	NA	CASSPSTANTEAFF	TGTGCCAGCAGCCCATCGACGGCCAACACTGAAGCTTTCTTT
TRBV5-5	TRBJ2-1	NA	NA	CASSFDFGGSYNEQFF	TGTGCCAGCAGCTTTGATTTTGGGGGGTCCTACAATGAGCAGTTCTTC
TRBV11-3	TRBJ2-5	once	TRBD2	CASSLMGTGLAGQETQYF	TGTGCCAGCAGCCTGATGGGCACGGGACTAGCGGGCCAAGAGACCCAGTACTTC
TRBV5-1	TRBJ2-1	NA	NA	CASSLLGSSYNEQFF	TGCGCCAGCAGCTTGTTAGGGAGCTCCTACAATGAGCAGTTCTTC
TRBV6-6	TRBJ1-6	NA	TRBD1	CASRLQGQVNSPLHF	TGTGCCAGCAGGCTACAGGGGCAAGTGAATTCACCCCTCCACTTT
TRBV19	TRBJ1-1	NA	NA	CASKHRAGEAFF	TGTGCCAGTAAACACAGGGCAGGGGAAGCTTTCTTT
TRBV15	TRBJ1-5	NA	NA	CATSGGRNSNQPQHF	TGTGCCACCAGCGGTGGACGGAATAGCAATCAGCCCCAGCATTTT
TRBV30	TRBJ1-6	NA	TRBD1	CAWSSGTGGSSYNSPLHF	TGTGCCTGGAGTTCCGGGACAGGGGGCAGCTCCTATAATTCACCCCTCCACTTT
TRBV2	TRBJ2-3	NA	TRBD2	CASGREGSTDTQYF	TGTGCCAGCGGTAGGGAGGGCAGCACAGATACGCAGTATTTT
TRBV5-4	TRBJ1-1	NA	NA	CASTFWGGTEAFF	TGTGCCAGCACCTTCTGGGGGGGCACTGAAGCTTTCTTT
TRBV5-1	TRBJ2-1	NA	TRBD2	CASSLGAAGVYNEQFF	TGCGCCAGCAGCTTGGGGGCTGCGGGGGTTTACAATGAGCAGTTCTTC
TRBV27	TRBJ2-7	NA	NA	CASSGTVGDEQYF	TGTGCCAGCAGTGGGACGGTGGGGGACGAGCAGTACTTC
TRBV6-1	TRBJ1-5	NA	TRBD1	CASSALGQGQPQHF	TGTGCCAGCAGTGCCCTAGGACAGGGTCAGCCCCAGCATTTT
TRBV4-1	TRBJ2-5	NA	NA	CASSQGKTQYF	TGCGCCAGCAGCCAGGGGAAGACCCAGTACTTC
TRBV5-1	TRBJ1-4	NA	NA	CASSWDPGQPNEKLFF	TGCGCCAGCAGCTGGGATCCGGGACAACCTAATGAAAAACTGTTTTTT
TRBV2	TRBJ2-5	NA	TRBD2	CASTGLAVGTQYF	TGTGCCAGCACTGGACTAGCCGTCGGGACCCAGTACTTC
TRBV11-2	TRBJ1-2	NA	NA	CASSSEPMLANYGYTF	TGTGCCAGCAGCTCAGAGCCCATGCTAGCTAACTATGGCTACACCTTC
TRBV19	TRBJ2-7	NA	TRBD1	CASTLGTGGYEQYF	TGTGCCAGTACCCTAGGGACAGGGGGCTACGAGCAGTACTTC
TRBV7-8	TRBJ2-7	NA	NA	CASRNRQGGGEQYF	TGTGCCAGCAGAAATCGGCAGGGAGGTGGCGAGCAGTACTTC
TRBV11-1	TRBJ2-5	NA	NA	CASSLGSGKETQYF	TGTGCCAGCAGCTTAGGGTCAGGGAAAGAGACCCAGTACTTC
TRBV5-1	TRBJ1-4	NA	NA	CASSLGVSNEKLFF	TGCGCCAGCAGCTTGGGGGTTTCTAATGAAAAACTGTTTTTT
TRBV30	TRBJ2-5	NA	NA	CALGKYQETQYF	TGTGCCTTAGGGAAGTACCAAGAGACCCAGTACTTC